The 22 T cell receptor beta chains presented below share a single source sample, sequenced in a study of sequential checkpoint blockade in melanoma. TCRdb's copy holds only in-frame clones and misses some; the assay was immunoSEQ multiplex PCR. There are some 11,000 clones in the sample; roughly 28% occur only once, and approximately 24% lies in the top ten. Treatment: randomized to nivolumab then ipilimumab (arm A) or the reverse (arm B). The sample here was tumor tissue (inferred from file names), taken from a patient given nivolumab and ipilimumab in sequence. Receptors originate from a human donor with melanoma.

The gene calls are TRBV5-1 and TRBJ2-5; TRBD2 matches at 15 bases. With V trimmed by 4 bases and J by 4 bases, 5 bases remained unmatched. Germline V CDR1 and CDR2: SGHRS, YFSETQ. The CDR3 runs to 16 residues. In DNA form, the CDR3 reads TGCGCCAGCAGCCTGGGACTAGCGGGGGGATCAGAGACCCAGTACTTC. Protein: CASSLGLAGGSETQYF.

The chain combines TRBV18 with TRBJ1-1, with TRBD1 matching over 7 bases. Germline CDR1 reads KGHSH; CDR2 reads LQKENI. Trimming at V came to 5 bases and at J to 3 bases, leaving 9 bases not matched to a gene. The length of the CDR3 is 15 residues. The CDR3 region has the DNA TGTGCCAGCTCATTCCTACAGGGGAGGGACACTGAAGCTTTCTTT. This codes for CASSFLQGRDTEAFF.

The chain couples TRBV23-1 to TRBJ2-7; TRBD1 is a possible D gene (6 bases). TRBV23-1 is designated an ORF whose function remains uncertain. V gave up 6 bases and J gave up 2 bases, with 17 bases separating them. The CDR3 runs to 15 residues. CDR3 nucleotide sequence: TGCGCCAGCAGCCTATTTTCAGGGGTGGCCTACGAGCAGTACTTC. The encoded protein is CASSLFSGVAYEQYF.

The J gene is TRBJ2-2, the V gene TRBV12-5; unclear D gene. Germline CDR1 is LGHNT and CDR2 is FRNRAP. CDR3 length: 14 residues. V was pared by 2 bases and J by 5 bases, with 9 bases between. In nucleotides, the CDR3 is TGTGCTAGTGGTTTGCCAGGATGGACCGGGGAGCTGTTTTTT. Residues: CASGLPGWTGELFF.

The genes are TRBV30 and TRBJ1-5; 7 nucleotides match TRBD1. Losses at the gene ends were 4 bases for V and 4 bases for J; bases not matched to a gene: 10. Germline CDR1 is GTSNPN and CDR2 is SVGIG (reference sequence). CDR3 size: 15 residues. Here the CDR3 reads CAWKNAGTVNQPQHF. CDR3 sequence (DNA): TGTGCCTGGAAGAACGCCGGGACAGTTAATCAGCCCCAGCATTTT.

The V call is TRBV19, the J call TRBJ1-3; 7 bases are shared with TRBD1. The germline V gene has CDR1 LNHDA and CDR2 SQIVND (reference sequence). This CDR3 spans 16 amino acids. Trimming removed 4 bases from V and 0 bases from J; junction bases left unmatched: 6. This CDR3 reads CASSTLQGVSGNTIYF. As DNA, the CDR3 is TGTGCCAGTAGTACCCTCCAGGGGGTCTCTGGAAACACCATATATTTT.

CDR3 DNA: TGTGCCAGCAGCCATGACCGGACTAGTGGCCAAGAGACCCAGTACTTC. Translation gives CASSHDRTSGQETQYF. The chain couples TRBV11-3 to TRBJ2-5, with TRBD2 matching over 7 bases. The germline gives CDR1 SGHNT, CDR2 YENEEA. The CDR3 sequence is 16 residues long. The J segment lost 1 base and the V segment lost 5 bases, leaving 10 bases of the junction unmatched.

The gene calls are TRBV11-3 and TRBJ2-5, with 10 bases fitting TRBD1. CDR3 length equals 15 residues. Germline V gene sequence: CDR1 SGHNT, CDR2 YENEEA. J gave up 4 bases and V 2 bases, and 4 bases lay outside the gene matches. CDR3 coding DNA: TGTGCCAGCAGCTTAAGACAGGGGGCTGGAGAGACCCAGTACTTC. Translating gives CASSLRQGAGETQYF.

The rearrangement uses TRBV6-1 and TRBJ2-7, with D perhaps given as TRBD1 or TRBD2 (6 bases each). The CDR3 consists of 16 residues. The germline V gene encodes CDR1 MNHNS and CDR2 SASEGT. Deletions cut 1 base from V and 4 bases from J, with 17 bases between. The CDR3 sequence: CASSEEGGPPSYEQYF. CDR3 nucleotide sequence: TGTGCCAGCAGTGAAGAAGGGGGGCCGCCGTCTTACGAGCAGTACTTC.

The DNA of the CDR3 is TGCGCCAGCAGCTTGAGTAATAGCGGGGCTGTCGTGTCGACAGATACGCAGTATTTT. Protein sequence: CASSLSNSGAVVSTDTQYF. The genes are TRBV5-1 and TRBJ2-3; 8 bases agree with TRBD2. Germline V gene data show CDR1 as SGHRS and CDR2 as YFSETQ. Losses at the gene ends were 1 base for V and 3 bases for J; bases not matched to a gene: 16. The CDR3 is made up of 19 amino acids.

This clone was detected ten times or more. The chain is built from TRBV11-3 and TRBJ2-7, with 8 bases that match TRBD1. Germline CDR1 and CDR2: SGHNT and YENEEA. V lost 5 bases to trimming and J lost 6 bases; unmatched junction nucleotides: 18. There are 17 residues in the CDR3. The CDR3 coding sequence is TGTGCCAGCAGCCACCAGCCCCCCCTAGACAGGGGAGCCGAGCAGTACTTC. Its protein product is CASSHQPPLDRGAEQYF.

This chain joins TRBV18 and TRBJ2-3; D remains unclear. V was trimmed by 3 bases and J by 0 bases, leaving 4 bases between them. Looked up from germline, CDR1 is KGHSH and CDR2 is LQKENI. The CDR3 extends over 13 amino acids. The CDR3, as DNA: TGTGCCAGCTCACCGTCCAGCACAGATACGCAGTATTTT. Protein product: CASSPSSTDTQYF.

Within the sample, this clone is medium-sized (0.01 to 0.1%). The chain couples TRBV14 to TRBJ2-1, with a weak D call TRBD2 (5 bases). The V end lost 2 bases, the J end lost 12 bases, and 8 bases lay between the germline ends. Germline values: CDR1 SGHDN, CDR2 FVKESK. This CDR3 has 11 residues. The CDR3 nucleotides are TGTGCCAGCAGCCAAAGCGGAGGGCAGTTCTTC. Translated: CASSQSGGQFF.

This clone turned up a few times. Its ends do not fully match the called genes, so a read error is possible. This sequence joins TRBV2 and TRBJ1-2, with no clear D. The CDR3 has 12 amino acids. Germline CDR1 is SNHLY and CDR2 is FYNNEI. The CDR3 protein is CASSDRSFGYTF. CDR3 nucleotide sequence: TGTGCCAGCAGTGATCGAAGCTTTGGCTATACCTTC.

Ten or more counts support this clone. This chain uses TRBV9 with TRBJ1-1, with a tentative D call TRBD1 (5 bases). The V end was cut by 5 bases, the J end by 11 bases, with 19 bases between. Per germline, CDR1 SGDLS and CDR2 YYNGEE. The CDR3 sequence is 13 residues long. CDR3 residues: CASSDRQGSYAFF. DNA for the CDR3: TGTGCCAGCAGTGATAGGCAGGGCTCCTATGCTTTCTTT.

In its sample, this clone was seen a few times. The rearrangement uses TRBV6-8 and TRBJ1-5; 7 nucleotides line up with TRBD1. CDR1 MNHGY and CDR2 SAAAGT come from the germline V gene. After removal of 10 bases from V and 7 bases from J, the junction contained 7 bases not matched to a gene. The CDR3 consists of 12 residues. The CDR3 DNA sequence: TGTGCCACCAGCCAGGGGGGACAGCCCCAGCATTTT. This translates into CATSQGGQPQHF.

The chain uses TRBV6-7 and TRBJ2-7; TRBD1 is a possible D gene (7 bases). TRBV6-7 counts as an open reading frame of uncertain function. Trimming took off 4 bases at V and 4 bases at J, with 17 bases between the two ends. This CDR3 spans 15 amino acids. In nucleotides, the CDR3 is TGTGCCAGCAGTTCCGCGGGACAGAGTTCATACGAGCAGTACTTC. This sequence encodes CASSSAGQSSYEQYF.

This clone was recorded a few times. V usage is TRBV5-1 and J usage is TRBJ2-1; TRBD1 matches 9 bases. Germline V CDR1 and CDR2: SGHRS, YFSETQ. J was trimmed by 8 bases and V by 1 base; bases with no gene match: 4. The CDR3 loop spans 14 amino acids. The CDR3 bases are TGCGCCAGCAGCTTGAGGACAGGGGCCGATGAGCAGTTCTTC. Translation: CASSLRTGADEQFF.

The V gene is TRBV30, the J gene TRBJ2-1, with a weak D call TRBD1 (5 bases). Germline V gene data show CDR1 as GTSNPN and CDR2 as SVGIG (reference sequence). The ends were cut back, 5 bases at V and 7 bases at J, with 15 bases in the middle. The CDR3 extends over 13 amino acids. For the CDR3, the DNA is TGTGCCTGGGCGCAGGGAATTATGAATGAGCAGTTCTTC. Translation: CAWAQGIMNEQFF.

This chain connects TRBV29-1 to TRBJ2-5; 8 nucleotides match TRBD2. Germline V CDR1 and CDR2: SQVTM, ANQGSEA. The CDR3 consists of 12 residues. The V and J ends lost 8 bases and 4 bases, in that order; junction bases with no gene match: 6. CDR3 nucleotide sequence: TGCAGCACCGCCGGGGGGGCAGAGACCCAGTACTTC. The encoded protein is CSTAGGAETQYF.

The chain couples TRBV18 to TRBJ1-2, with no clear D. From germline, CDR1 is KGHSH and CDR2 LQKENI. The CDR3 spans 14 residues. V was pared by 4 bases and J by 1 base, with 10 bases between. The CDR3 loop reads CASSLLEDNYGYTF. CDR3 coding DNA: TGTGCCAGCTCACTGCTGGAGGATAACTATGGCTACACCTTC.

This clone was seen a few times. CDR3 region: CASSVRDRGSGNTIYF. CDR3 DNA: TGTGCCAGCAGCGTGAGGGACAGGGGCTCTGGAAACACCATATATTTT. V is TRBV11-3 and J is TRBJ1-3, with 10 bases matching TRBD1. The CDR3 has 16 residues. CDR1 is SGHNT, CDR2 YENEEA, per germline. After removal of 5 bases from V and 0 bases from J, the junction contained 4 bases not matched to a gene. Full variable domain (remainder filled in from reference TRBV11-3 and TRBJ1-3): EAGVVQSPRYKIIEKKQPVAFWCNPISGHNTLYWYLQNLGQGPELLIRYENEEAVDDSQLPKDRFSAERLKGVDSTLKIQPAELGDSAVYLCASSVRDRGSGNTIYFGEGSWLTVV.